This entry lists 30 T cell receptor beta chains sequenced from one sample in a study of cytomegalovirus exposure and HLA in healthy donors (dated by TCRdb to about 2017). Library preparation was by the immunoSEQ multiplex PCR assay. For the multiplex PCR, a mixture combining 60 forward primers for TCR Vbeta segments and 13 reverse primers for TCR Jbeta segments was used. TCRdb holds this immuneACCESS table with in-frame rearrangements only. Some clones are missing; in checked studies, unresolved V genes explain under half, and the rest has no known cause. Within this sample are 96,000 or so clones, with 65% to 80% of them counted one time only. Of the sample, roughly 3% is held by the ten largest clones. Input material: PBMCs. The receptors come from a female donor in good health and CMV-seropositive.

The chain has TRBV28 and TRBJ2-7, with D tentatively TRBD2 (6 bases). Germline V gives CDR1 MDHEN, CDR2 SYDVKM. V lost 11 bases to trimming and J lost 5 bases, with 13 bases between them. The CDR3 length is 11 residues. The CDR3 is CAVGGSHEQYF. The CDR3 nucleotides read TGTGCCGTGGGAGGATCCCACGAGCAGTACTTC.

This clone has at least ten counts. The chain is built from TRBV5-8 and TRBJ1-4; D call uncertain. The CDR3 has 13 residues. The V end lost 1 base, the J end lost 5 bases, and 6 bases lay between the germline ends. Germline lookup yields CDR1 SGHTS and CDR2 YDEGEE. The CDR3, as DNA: TGTGCCAGCAGCTTGAATAGAAATGAAAAACTGTTTTTT. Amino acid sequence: CASSLNRNEKLFF.

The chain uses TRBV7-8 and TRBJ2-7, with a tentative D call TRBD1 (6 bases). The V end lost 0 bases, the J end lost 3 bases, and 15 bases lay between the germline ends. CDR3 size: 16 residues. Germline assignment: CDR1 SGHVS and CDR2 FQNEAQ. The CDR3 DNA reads TGTGCCAGCAGCTTAGCGCGAAGGGGGTCCGTCTACGAGCAGTACTTC. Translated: CASSLARRGSVYEQYF.

The DNA for the CDR3 is TGCGCCAGCAGCCAAGGGCAGGGTTCAGATACGCAGTATTTT. This codes for CASSQGQGSDTQYF. The V gene is TRBV4-3, the J gene TRBJ2-3; D perhaps matches TRBD1 (5 bases). Trimming shortened V by 1 base and J by 4 bases, and 9 bases separated the two germline ends. The CDR3 has 14 residues. CDR1 is LGHNA and CDR2 is YSLEER in the germline V gene.

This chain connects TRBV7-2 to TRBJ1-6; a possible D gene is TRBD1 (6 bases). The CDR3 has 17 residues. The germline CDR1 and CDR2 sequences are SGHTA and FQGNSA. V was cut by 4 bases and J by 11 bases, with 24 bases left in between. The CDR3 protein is CASSSHLGGGAFAPLHF. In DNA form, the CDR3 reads TGTGCCAGCAGCTCTCACTTAGGGGGGGGCGCTTTTGCACCCCTCCACTTT.

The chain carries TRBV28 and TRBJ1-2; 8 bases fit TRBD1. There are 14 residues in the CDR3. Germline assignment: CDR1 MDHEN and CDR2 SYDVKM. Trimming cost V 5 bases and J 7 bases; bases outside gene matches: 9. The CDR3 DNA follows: TGTGCCAGCAGTCCGACAGGGGAGAGGGGTGGCTACACCTTC. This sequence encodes CASSPTGERGGYTF.

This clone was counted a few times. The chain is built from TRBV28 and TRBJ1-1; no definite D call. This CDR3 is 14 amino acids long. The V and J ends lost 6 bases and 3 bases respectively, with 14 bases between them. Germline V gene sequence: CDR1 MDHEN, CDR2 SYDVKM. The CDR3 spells CASSTDQAYTEAFF. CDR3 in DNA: TGTGCCAGCAGCACCGACCAAGCGTACACTGAAGCTTTCTTT.

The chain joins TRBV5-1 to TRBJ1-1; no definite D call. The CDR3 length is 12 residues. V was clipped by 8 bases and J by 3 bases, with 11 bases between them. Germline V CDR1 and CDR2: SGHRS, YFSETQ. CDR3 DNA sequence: TGCGCCAGTAGTCGCGGAGACACTGAAGCTTTCTTT. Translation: CASSRGDTEAFF.

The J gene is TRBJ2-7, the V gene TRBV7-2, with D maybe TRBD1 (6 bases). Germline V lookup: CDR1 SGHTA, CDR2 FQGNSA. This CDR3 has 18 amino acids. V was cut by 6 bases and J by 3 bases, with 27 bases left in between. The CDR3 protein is CASSFQPLGDTYIYEQYF. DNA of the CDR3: TGTGCCAGCAGTTTCCAGCCCCTGGGGGACACCTATATCTACGAGCAGTACTTC.

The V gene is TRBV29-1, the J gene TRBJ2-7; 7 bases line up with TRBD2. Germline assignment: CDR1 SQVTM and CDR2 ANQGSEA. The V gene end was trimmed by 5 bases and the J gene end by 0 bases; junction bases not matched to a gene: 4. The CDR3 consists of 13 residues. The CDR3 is CSVWSGGSYEQYF. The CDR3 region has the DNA TGCAGCGTTTGGTCGGGGGGCTCCTACGAGCAGTACTTC.

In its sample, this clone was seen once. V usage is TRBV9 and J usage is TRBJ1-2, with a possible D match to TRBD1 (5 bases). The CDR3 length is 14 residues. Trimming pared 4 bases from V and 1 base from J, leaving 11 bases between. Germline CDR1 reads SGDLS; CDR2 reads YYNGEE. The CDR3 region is CASSYSGLNYGYTF. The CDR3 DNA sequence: TGTGCCAGCAGCTACTCGGGACTTAACTATGGCTACACCTTC.

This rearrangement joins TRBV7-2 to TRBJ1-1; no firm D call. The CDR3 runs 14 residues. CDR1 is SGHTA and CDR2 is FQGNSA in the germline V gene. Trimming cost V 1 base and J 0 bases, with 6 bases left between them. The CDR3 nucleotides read TGTGCCAGCAGCTTAGGCGGTATGAACACTGAAGCTTTCTTT. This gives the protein CASSLGGMNTEAFF.

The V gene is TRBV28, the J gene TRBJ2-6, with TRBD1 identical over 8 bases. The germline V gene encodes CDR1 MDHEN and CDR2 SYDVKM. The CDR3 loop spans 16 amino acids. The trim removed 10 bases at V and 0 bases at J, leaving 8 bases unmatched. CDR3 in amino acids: CATRGQGYSGANVLTF. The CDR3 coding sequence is TGTGCCACCCGAGGACAGGGCTACTCTGGGGCCAACGTCCTGACTTTC.

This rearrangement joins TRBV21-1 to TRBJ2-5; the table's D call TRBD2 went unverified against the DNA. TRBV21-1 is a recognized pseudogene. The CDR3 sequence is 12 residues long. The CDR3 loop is CASSTSGETQYF. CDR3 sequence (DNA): TGTGCCAGCAGCACCTCGGGGGAGACCCAGTACTTC.

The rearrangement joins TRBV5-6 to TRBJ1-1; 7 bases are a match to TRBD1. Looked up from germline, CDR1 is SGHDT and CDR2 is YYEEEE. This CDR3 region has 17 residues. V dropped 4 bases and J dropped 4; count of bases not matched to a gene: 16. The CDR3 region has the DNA TGTGCCAGCAGCCTCAACAGGGGTTATGAGGGGGGCACTGAAGCTTTCTTT. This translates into CASSLNRGYEGGTEAFF. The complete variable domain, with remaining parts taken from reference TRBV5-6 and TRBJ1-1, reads DAGVTQSPTHLIKTRGQQVTLRCSPKSGHDTVSWYQQALGQGPQFIFQYYEEEERQRGNFPDRFSGHQFPNYSSELNVNALLLGDSALYLCASSLNRGYEGGTEAFFGQGTRLTVV.

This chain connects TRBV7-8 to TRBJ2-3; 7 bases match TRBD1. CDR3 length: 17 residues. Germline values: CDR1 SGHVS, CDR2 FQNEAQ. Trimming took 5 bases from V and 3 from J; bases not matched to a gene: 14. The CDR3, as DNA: TGTGCCAGCAGCCGGATAATGACAGGGTGGGGTACAGATACGCAGTATTTT. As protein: CASSRIMTGWGTDTQYF.

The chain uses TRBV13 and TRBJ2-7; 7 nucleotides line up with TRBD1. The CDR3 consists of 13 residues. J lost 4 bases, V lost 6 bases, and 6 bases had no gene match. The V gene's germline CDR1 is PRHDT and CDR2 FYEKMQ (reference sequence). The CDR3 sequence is CASRPTDRYEQYF. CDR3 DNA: TGTGCCAGCAGACCAACGGACAGGTACGAGCAGTACTTC.

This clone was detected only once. CDR3 amino acids: CASSLVTGPPFKNIQYF. The CDR3 coding sequence is TGTGCCAGCAGCTTAGTAACAGGCCCGCCGTTTAAAAACATTCAGTACTTC. The chain joins TRBV7-8 to TRBJ2-4; D may be TRBD1 (5 bases). The CDR3 sequence is 17 residues long. With 1 base removed from V and 4 bases from J, the gap between germline ends came to 17 bases. The V gene's germline CDR1 is SGHVS and CDR2 FQNEAQ. The variable domain in full, with the rest retrieved from reference TRBV7-8 and TRBJ2-4, is GAGVSQSPRYKVAKRGQDVALRCDPISGHVSLFWYQQALGQGPEFLTYFQNEAQLDKSGLPSDRFFAERPEGSVSTLKIQRTQQEDSAVYLCASSLVTGPPFKNIQYFGAGTRLSVL.

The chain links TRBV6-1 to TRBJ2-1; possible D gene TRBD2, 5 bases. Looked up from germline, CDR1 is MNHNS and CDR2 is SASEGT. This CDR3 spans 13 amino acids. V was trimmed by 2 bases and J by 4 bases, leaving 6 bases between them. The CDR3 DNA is TGTGCCAGCAGTGAACGGGATTACAATGAGCAGTTCTTC. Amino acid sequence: CASSERDYNEQFF.

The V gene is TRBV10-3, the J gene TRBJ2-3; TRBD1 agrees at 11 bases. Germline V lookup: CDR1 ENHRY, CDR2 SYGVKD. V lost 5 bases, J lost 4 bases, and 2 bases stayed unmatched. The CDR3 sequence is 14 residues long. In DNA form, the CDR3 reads TGTGCCATCAGTACGGGACAGGGGGCAGATACGCAGTATTTT. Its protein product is CAISTGQGADTQYF.

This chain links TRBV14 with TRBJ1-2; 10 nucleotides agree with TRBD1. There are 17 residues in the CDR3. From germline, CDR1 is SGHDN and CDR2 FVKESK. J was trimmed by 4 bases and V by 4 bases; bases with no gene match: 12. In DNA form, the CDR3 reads TGTGCCAGCAGCCGCCGGGACAGGGGCGCCTTGGGCTATGGCTACACCTTC. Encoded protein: CASSRRDRGALGYGYTF.

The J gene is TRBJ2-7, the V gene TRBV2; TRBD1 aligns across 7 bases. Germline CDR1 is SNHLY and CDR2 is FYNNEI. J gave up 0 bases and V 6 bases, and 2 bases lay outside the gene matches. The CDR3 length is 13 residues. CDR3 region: CASSGTVSYEQYF. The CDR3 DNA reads TGTGCCAGCAGCGGGACAGTCTCCTACGAGCAGTACTTC. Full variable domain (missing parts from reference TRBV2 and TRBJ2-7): EPEVTQTPSHQVTQMGQEVILRCVPISNHLYFYWYRQILGQKVEFLVSFYNNEISEKSEIFDDQFSVERPDGSNFTLKIRSTKLEDSAMYFCASSGTVSYEQYFGPGTRLTVT.

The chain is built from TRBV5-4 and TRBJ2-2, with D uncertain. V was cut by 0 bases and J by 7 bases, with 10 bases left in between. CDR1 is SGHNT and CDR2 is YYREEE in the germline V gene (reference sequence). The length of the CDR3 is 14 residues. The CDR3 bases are TGTGCCAGCAGCTTGGATCCCTCCGGCGGGGAGCTGTTTTTT. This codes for CASSLDPSGGELFF.

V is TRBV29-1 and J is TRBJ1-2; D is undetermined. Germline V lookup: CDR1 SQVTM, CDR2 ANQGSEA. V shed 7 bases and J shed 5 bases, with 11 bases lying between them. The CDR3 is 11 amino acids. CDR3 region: CSASVSYGYTF. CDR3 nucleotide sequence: TGCAGCGCCTCGGTCTCTTATGGCTACACCTTC.

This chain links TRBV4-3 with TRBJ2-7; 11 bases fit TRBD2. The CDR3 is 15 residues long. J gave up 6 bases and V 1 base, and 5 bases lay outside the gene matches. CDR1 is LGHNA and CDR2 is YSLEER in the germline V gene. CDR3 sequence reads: CASSQGASGRSEQYF. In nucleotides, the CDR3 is TGCGCCAGCAGCCAAGGGGCTAGCGGGAGGTCCGAGCAGTACTTC.

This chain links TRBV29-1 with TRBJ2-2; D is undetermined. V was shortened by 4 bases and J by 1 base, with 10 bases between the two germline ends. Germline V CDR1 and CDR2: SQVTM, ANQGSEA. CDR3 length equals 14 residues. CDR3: CSVVVRENTGELFF. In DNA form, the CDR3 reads TGCAGCGTTGTGGTCCGCGAGAACACCGGGGAGCTGTTTTTT.

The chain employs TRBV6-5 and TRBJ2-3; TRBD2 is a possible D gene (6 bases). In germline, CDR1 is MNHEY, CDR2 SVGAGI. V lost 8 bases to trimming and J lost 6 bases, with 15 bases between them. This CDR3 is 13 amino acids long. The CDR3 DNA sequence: TGTGCCAGCTCAAGGACCGGAGGGGATACGCAGTATTTT. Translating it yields CASSRTGGDTQYF.

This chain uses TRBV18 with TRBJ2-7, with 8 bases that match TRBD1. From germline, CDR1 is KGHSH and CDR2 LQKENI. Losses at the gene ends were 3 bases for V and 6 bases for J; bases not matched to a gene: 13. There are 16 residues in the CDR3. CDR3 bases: TGTGCCAGCTCACCGGAACTGACAGGGGATAGCTCCGAGCAGTACTTC. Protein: CASSPELTGDSSEQYF.

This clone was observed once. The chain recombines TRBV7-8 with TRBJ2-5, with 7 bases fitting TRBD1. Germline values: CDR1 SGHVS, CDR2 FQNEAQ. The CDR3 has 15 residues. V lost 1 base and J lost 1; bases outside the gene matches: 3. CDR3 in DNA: TGTGCCAGCAGCTTAGGGGGGACAGTCCAAGAGACCCAGTACTTC. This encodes CASSLGGTVQETQYF.

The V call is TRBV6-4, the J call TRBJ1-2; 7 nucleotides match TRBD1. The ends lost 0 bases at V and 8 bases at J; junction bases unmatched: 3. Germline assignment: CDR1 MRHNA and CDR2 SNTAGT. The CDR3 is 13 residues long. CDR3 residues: CASSDSPGGGYTF. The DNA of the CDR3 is TGTGCCAGCAGTGACTCGCCAGGGGGGGGCTACACCTTC.